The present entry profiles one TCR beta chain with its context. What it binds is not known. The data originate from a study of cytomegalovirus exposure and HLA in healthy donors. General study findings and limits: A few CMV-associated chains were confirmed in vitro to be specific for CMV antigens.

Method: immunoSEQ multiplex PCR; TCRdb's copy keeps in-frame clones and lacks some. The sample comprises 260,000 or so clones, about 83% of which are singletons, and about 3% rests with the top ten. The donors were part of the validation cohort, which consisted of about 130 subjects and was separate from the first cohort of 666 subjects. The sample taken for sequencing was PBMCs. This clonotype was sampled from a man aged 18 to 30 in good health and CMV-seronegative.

CDR3 coding DNA: TGTGCCAGCAGCGTAGCTACTGGAGCCGATACGCAGTATTTT. Translating it yields CASSVATGADTQYF. V gene TRBV9 combines with J gene TRBJ2-3; D uncertain. This CDR3 is built from 14 residues. Deletions cut 0 bases from V and 6 bases from J, with 11 bases between. From germline, CDR1 is SGDLS and CDR2 YYNGEE.